The clone carrying this T cell receptor (beta chain) was found a few times. No antigen is known for it. This same CDR3 is encoded by further DNA sequences in the sample. This specimen belongs to a study of CD8+ T cells in alopecia areata. Study-wide results and limits: Scalp clonality, together with expanded CD8+ clones among the top 100, fell significantly with tofacitinib.

Following extraction, RNA underwent reverse transcription to cDNA, which served as the sequencing template. This table comes from immunoSEQ multiplex PCR, and its TCRdb copy is limited to in-frame clones, with some not included. The table records some 180,000 clones, 45% to 60% of them present only once. Noted treatment: oral pan-JAK inhibitor, 5-10 mg twice daily. The researchers isolated CD4+ and CD8+ T cells from PBMCs by sorting. This CDR3 has 14 residues. Germline CDR1 and CDR2: LNHDA and SQIVND (reference sequence). With 2 bases removed from V and 1 base from J, the gap between germline ends came to 6 bases.

The chain combines TRBV19 with TRBJ1-5; D remains unclear. Here the sequenced sample was CD8+ T cells sorted from blood, taken around week 54, from a patient treated with tofacitinib. The TCR comes from a human donor with alopecia areata. The CDR3: CASSIRDSNQPQHF. Written as DNA, the CDR3 is TGTGCCAGTAGTATACGTGACAGCAATCAGCCCCAGCATTTT.